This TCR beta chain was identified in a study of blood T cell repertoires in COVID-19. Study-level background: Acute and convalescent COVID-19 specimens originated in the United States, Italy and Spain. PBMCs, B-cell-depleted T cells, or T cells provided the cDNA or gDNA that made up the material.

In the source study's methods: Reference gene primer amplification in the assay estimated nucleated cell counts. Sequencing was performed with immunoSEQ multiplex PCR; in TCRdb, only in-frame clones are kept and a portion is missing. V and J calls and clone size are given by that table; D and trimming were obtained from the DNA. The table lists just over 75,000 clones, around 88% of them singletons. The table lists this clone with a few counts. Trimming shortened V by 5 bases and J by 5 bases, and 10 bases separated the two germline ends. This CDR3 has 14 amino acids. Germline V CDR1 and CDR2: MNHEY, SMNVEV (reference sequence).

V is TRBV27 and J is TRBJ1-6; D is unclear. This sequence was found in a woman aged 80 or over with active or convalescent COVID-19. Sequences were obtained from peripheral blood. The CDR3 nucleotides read TGTGCCAGCAGTCTTAGGGAGGATAATTCACCCCTCCACTTT. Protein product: CASSLREDNSPLHF.